This TCR beta chain comes out of a study of brain T cells in children with intractable seizures. Study outcomes and limitations: Clones missing pre-surgery may reflect undersampling of that blood sample. HCMV serostatus was not known, and viral specificity came from CDR3 similarity only.

Only cases whose brain tissue showed the highest T cell transcript signatures were sequenced. Patients received at least one anti-epileptic drug before surgery. Comments on this clone: The antigen is unknown.

This CDR3 is built from 22 residues. Germline CDR1 and CDR2: MDHEN and SYDVKM. V lost 3 bases and J lost 4; bases outside the gene matches: 26. Generated by immunoSEQ multiplex PCR, the TCRdb table keeps only in-frame clones and is missing some. The sample carries some 62,000 clones, 90% to 96% recorded once. V usage is TRBV28 and J usage is TRBJ1-2; TRBD1 matches at 10 bases. This specimen consisted of peripheral blood, obtained at surgery. The source of this sequence is a boy younger than two with focal cortical dysplasia and intractable seizures. This CDR3 reads CASSFQRFLTGQGVSESYGYTF. DNA for the CDR3: TGTGCCAGCAGTTTTCAAAGGTTTCTCACAGGACAGGGGGTTTCTGAAAGCTATGGCTACACCTTC.